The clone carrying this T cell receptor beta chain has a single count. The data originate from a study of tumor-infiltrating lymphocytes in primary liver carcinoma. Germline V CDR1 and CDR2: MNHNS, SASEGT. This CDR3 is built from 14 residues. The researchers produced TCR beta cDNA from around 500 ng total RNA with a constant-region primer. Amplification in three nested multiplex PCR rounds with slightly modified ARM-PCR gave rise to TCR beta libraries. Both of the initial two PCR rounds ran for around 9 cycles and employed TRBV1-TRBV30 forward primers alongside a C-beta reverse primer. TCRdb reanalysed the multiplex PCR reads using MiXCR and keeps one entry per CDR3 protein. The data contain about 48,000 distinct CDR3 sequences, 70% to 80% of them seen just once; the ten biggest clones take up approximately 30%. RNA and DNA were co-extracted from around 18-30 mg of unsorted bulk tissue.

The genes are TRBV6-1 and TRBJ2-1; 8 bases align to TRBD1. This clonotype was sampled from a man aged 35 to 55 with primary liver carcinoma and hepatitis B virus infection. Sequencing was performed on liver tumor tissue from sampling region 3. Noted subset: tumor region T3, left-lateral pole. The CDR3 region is CVRSEWQGAVEQFF. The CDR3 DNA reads TGTGTCAGGAGTGAATGGCAGGGGGCGGTTGAGCAGTTCTTC.